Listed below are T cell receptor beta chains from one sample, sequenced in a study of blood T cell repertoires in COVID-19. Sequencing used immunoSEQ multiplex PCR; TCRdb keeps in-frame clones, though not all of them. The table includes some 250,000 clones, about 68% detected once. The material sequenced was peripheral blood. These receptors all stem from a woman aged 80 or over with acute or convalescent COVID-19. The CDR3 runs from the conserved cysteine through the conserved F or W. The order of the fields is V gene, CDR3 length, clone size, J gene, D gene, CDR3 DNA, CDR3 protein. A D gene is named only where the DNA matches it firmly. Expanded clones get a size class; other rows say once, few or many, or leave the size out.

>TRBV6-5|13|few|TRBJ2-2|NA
TGTGCCAGCAGTCGGAGTGGTGTCGGGGAGCTGTTTTTT
CASSRSGVGELFF
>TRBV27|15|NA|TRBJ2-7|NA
TGTGCCAGCAGTTCTTGGACACAGCCCCCCTACGAGCAGTACTTC
CASSSWTQPPYEQYF
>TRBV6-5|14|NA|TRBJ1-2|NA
TGTGCCAGCAGTCGGGAGGGTTTTATCTATGGCTACACCTTC
CASSREGFIYGYTF
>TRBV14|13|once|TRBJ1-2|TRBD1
TGTGCCAGCAGCCAACCGACAGGGGACGGCTACACCTTC
CASSQPTGDGYTF
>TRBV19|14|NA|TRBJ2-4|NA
TGTGCCAGTAGTATGTGGGGCGGCGGAAACATTCAGTACTTC
CASSMWGGGNIQYF
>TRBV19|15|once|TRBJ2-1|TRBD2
TGTGCCAGTAGTACCGGGGCTAGCGGGAGGGGTGAGCAGTTCTTC
CASSTGASGRGEQFF
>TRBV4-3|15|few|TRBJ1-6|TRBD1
TGCGCCAGCAGCCAAGCACCTCCGCCGGGACAGGGTCTCCACTTT
CASSQAPPPGQGLHF
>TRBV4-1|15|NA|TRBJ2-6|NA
TGCGCCAGCAGCGCCGTCACATCTGGGGCCAACGTCCTGACTTTC
CASSAVTSGANVLTF
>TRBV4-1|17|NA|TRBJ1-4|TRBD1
TGCGCCAGCAGCGTTAGGCCTACAGGGGTTATGCGTGAAAAACTGTTTTTT
CASSVRPTGVMREKLFF
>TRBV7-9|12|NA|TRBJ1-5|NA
TGTGCCAGCAGCCCGGGGAATCAGCCCCAGCATTTT
CASSPGNQPQHF
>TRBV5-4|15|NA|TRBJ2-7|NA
TGTGCCAGCAGCCTAGATCCTACCCGAGAGGGCGAGCAGTACTTC
CASSLDPTREGEQYF
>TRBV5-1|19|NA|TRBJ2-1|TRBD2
TGCGCCAGCAGCCCCACCGGGACTAGCGGGGGGGCCACCTACAATGAGCAGTTCTTC
CASSPTGTSGGATYNEQFF
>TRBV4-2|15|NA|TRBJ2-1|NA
TGTGCCAGCAGCCAAACACAGGGTAGCCGCAGCGAGCAGTTCTTC
CASSQTQGSRSEQFF
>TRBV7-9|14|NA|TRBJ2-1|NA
TGTGCCAGCAGCTTATGGCAGGGTAGGGATGAGCAGTTCTTC
CASSLWQGRDEQFF
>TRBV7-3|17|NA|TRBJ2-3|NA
TGTGCCAGCAGCTTAAGCGGTCTGGCGCCGAACACAGATACGCAGTATTTT
CASSLSGLAPNTDTQYF
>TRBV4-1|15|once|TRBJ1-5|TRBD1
TGCGCCAGCAGCCAAGGGGCAGGGGGCTCTCAGCCCCAGCATTTT
CASSQGAGGSQPQHF
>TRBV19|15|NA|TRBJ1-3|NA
TGTGCCACCCAGGTAGACAGGAGCTCTGGAAACACCATATATTTT
CATQVDRSSGNTIYF
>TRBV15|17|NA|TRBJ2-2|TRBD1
TGTGCCACCAGCGCGGACAGGGGATGGGGGAACACCGGGGAGCTGTTTTTT
CATSADRGWGNTGELFF
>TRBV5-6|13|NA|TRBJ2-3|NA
TGTGCCAGCAGCGCTCAGGGGACAGATACGCAGTATTTT
CASSAQGTDTQYF
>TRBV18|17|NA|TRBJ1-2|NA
TGTGCCAGCTCACCGTCCTCGGCTGGGAGGGAAGGCTATGGCTACACCTTC
CASSPSSAGREGYGYTF
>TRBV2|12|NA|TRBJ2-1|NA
TGTGCCAGCAGCGCTGTAGATCACGAGCAGTTCTTC
CASSAVDHEQFF
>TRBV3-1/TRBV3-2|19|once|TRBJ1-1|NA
TGTGCCAGCCAAAGGGGGGGGCTCGGGTCTAGCGACCCGAACACTGAAGCTTTCTTT
CASQRGGLGSSDPNTEAFF
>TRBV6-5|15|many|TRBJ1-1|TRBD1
TGTGCCAGCAGTTATCAGGGGGGCGCGGGGACTGAAGCTTTCTTT
CASSYQGGAGTEAFF
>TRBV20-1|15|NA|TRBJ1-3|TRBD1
TGCAGTGCTAGTCCCGGGACAGGAACTGGAAACACCATATATTTT
CSASPGTGTGNTIYF
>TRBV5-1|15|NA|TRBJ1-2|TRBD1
TGCGCCAGCAGCTTGGGGACAGGGTTTGGCTATGGCTACACCTTC
CASSLGTGFGYGYTF
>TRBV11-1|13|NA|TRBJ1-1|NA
TGTGCCAGCAGTTCCGGGTTCCTGGGACTAGCTTTCTTT
CASSSGFLGLAFF
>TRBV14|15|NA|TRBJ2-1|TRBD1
TGTGCCAGCAGCCAAGGAAGGACAGGGGACTTTGAGCAGTTCTTC
CASSQGRTGDFEQFF
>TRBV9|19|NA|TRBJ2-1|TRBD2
TGTGCCAGCAGCGTATCCCCTACGTGGGGGAGGGTTTCCTACAATGAGCAGTTCTTC
CASSVSPTWGRVSYNEQFF
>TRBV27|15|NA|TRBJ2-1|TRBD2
TGTGCCAGCAGACTCCAGGCTAGCGGGGGGTATGAGCAGTTCTTC
CASRLQASGGYEQFF
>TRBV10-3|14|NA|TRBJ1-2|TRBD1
TGTGCCATCAGTGTAGGGACAGGGAACTATGGCTACACCTTC
CAISVGTGNYGYTF
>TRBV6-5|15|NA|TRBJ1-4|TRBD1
TGTGCCAGCAGACGACAGGGGGCCGCTAATGAAAAACTGTTTTTT
CASRRQGAANEKLFF
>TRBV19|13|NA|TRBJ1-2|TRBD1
TGTGCCAGTCGCGACAGGGCTAACTATGGCTACACCTTC
CASRDRANYGYTF
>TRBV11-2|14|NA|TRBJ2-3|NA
TGTGCCAGCAGCTTAGGGACACCCCCAGATACGCAGTATTTT
CASSLGTPPDTQYF
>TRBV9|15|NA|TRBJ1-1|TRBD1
TGTGCCAGCAGTCTTTCTGGACAGGGGGACACTGAAGCTTTCTTT
CASSLSGQGDTEAFF
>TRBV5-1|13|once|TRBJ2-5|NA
TGCGCCAGCAGCACTACACCGGGGGAGACCCAGTACTTC
CASSTTPGETQYF
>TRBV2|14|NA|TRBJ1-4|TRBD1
TGTGCCAGCAGTAACAGGGGGCAAAGCGAAAAACTGTTTTTT
CASSNRGQSEKLFF
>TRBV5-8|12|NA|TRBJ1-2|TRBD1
TGTGCCAGCGGGCGAGACAGGGCTGGCTACACCTTC
CASGRDRAGYTF